The present T cell receptor (beta chain) was sequenced within a study of PD-L1 blockade in urothelial cancer. At the level of the study: Atezolizumab was started by patients around 2014 at 1,200 mg intravenously every 3 weeks.

Regarding time point: pretreatment peripheral blood. The number of samples from each patient was between 1 and 8, taken pretreatment and on-treatment. The germline CDR1 and CDR2 sequences are SGHRS and YFSETQ. The CDR3 totals 14 residues. Trimming removed 1 base from V and 2 bases from J, with 10 bases in between. Sequencing used immunoSEQ multiplex PCR; TCRdb keeps in-frame clones, though not all of them. The profile shows about 130,000 clones, roughly 83% of them singletons. This TCR came from a man aged 50 to 60 with urothelial cancer. V gene TRBV5-1 combines with J gene TRBJ2-7, with D tentatively TRBD1 (5 bases). This specimen consisted of PBMCs, obtained around atezolizumab (anti-PD-L1) treatment. The CDR3 DNA follows: TGCGCCAGCAGCTTGCGGGCAGGGACCTACGAGCAGTACTTC. Translated, it gives CASSLRAGTYEQYF.